What follows describes a single TCR beta chain. No antigen is known for it. Base qualities are not at hand, and no much larger clone is one base apart. The sample is drawn from a study of cytomegalovirus exposure and HLA in healthy donors (TCRdb year 2017). Study-wide context: In an earlier analysis of 550 to 750 of the donors, 276 Gb of sequence data and 117 million unique TCR beta sequences from about 190 million T cells were reported. An early release that covered approximately 600 HLA-typed donors contained around 300 gigabases of sequencing data and roughly 84 million unique TCR sequences. Of the roughly 400 genotyped donors, about 84% fell in the genetic ancestry cluster associated with self-reported Caucasian donors. The study aimed to test whether signatures of past pathogen exposure could be identified by cataloging public T cell receptors. The study profiled the T cell repertoires of some 610 subjects by immunosequencing and related them to cytomegalovirus serostatus. A separate validation cohort of over 95 different subjects was used in addition to the roughly 720-subject first cohort. The study combined high-throughput TCR immunosequencing, statistical association of individual TCRs with disease status, and machine learning to predict cytomegalovirus infection status. To study patterns of TCR occurrence, a later analysis re-analyzed previously published TCR beta repertoires from more than 550 donors and added high-resolution HLA genotyping. Rather than using new phenotypic data, the later analysis identified candidate immune exposures from TCR beta sequences and from how often those sequences occurred across donors. In an earlier analysis of 587 of the donors, high-throughput TCR beta sequencing was used to judge whether each TCR beta V gene segment behaved as functional or pseudogenic. Donor age, sex, ethnicity and CMV serostatus were collected together with the repertoire data. A later genetic analysis used genome-wide SNP genotypes for about 60% of the roughly 700 donors, treating that subset as a discovery cohort. Every discovery cohort repertoire had been produced on one sequencing platform. HLA typing included class I and class II loci at four-digit resolution. The number of typed donors differed by locus: about 620-640 for A, B, C, DRB1 and DQB1; 522 for DQA1; 606 for DPA1; and 450 to 480 for DPB1. Five DR-DQ haplotypes were handled as single units for association and clustering because linkage in the cohort was strong. On average, around 200,000 unique TCR beta nucleotide sequences were sequenced per donor among about 400 genotyped donors of the cohort, with approximately 18% of those sequences being non-productive. General findings and caveats noted by the study authors: The classifier was reported to diagnose cytomegalovirus status with high specificity and sensitivity in both the original cohort and the validation cohort. In a later genetic analysis, a missense DCLRE1C variant was associated with V-gene and J-gene trimming of TCR beta chains, and the association was replicated in an independent cohort. In a later analysis, the rate of TCR association differed among HLA loci, with DRB1 alleles having the most associated TCRs and HLA-C alleles having the fewest. The study gave a list of some 150 TCR beta chains associated with cytomegalovirus. Most TCR sequences were observed very rarely across donors, whereas some public TCRs were present in many individuals. Assigning TCR associations to individual alleles was difficult when HLA alleles, especially DR and DQ, strongly co-occurred. A further reported finding was that TCR beta sequences accurately predicted the HLA-A and HLA-B alleles for most subjects in the first cohort. The authors suggested that the approach could potentially be generalized to other disease states and immunological phenotypes. Compared with equally common non-associated chains, HLA-associated TCR beta chains in a later analysis were more clonally expanded and had lower generation probabilities. In an earlier analysis of around 500 of the donors, most TCR beta V segments appeared in productive rearrangements about 87% or about 30% of the time, broadly matching IMGT annotations. Most CMV-associated TCR beta chains appeared to be HLA-restricted in a later analysis, and the HLA associations seemed to be driven largely by CMV exposure. Sequencing depth was assumed to be roughly uniform across donors in the presence/absence analyses, though that assumption may not hold. This cohort had only TCR beta chains sequenced, and the lack of alpha or paired-chain data limited which features could be detected. In vitro tests confirmed that a few of the cytomegalovirus-associated TCR beta chains recognize cytomegalovirus antigens. A later analysis reported that several top co-occurrence clusters appeared linked to parvovirus B19, influenza, CMV and Epstein-Barr virus. At a false discovery rate of 0.05, a later analysis linked about 17,000 TCR beta sequences to specific HLA alleles. Some IMGT-functional V segments, including TRBV6-2 and TRBV6-3, could not be told apart with the 87-base-pair reads, so those segments were excluded. A group of highly shared sequence variants was considered likely to be a technical artifact of the sequencing pipeline. Because counts were too low, roughly 16 rarely observed V segments, including chromosome 9 orphons, were left out of the earlier analysis of 500 to 650 of the donors. Because HLA typing was missing for some donors at each locus, association tests included only the typed subset. Compared with the roughly 700-donor mean, donors in an Asian-associated ancestry cluster had fewer N-insertions in productive TCRs, according to a later genetic analysis. Correlated functional status among segregating V segments might be attributable to linkage disequilibrium, but an unknown experimental factor could not be ruled out. Immune exposure information for the cohort was limited to CMV serostatus.

Including cysteine and phenylalanine, the CDR3 has 15 amino acids. The kept DNA is CDR3 alone, 45 bases in frame from the first base. Germline trimming: 8 bases from V, 2 bases from J; junction bases outside gene matches: 8. Via the germline V gene, CDR1 is MNHNS and CDR2 SASEGT. The cohort consisted of 650 to 700 healthy bone marrow donors. At the time of sampling, all cohort members were nominally healthy, though unrecorded immune exposures were likely present. The donor was CMV seropositive and was included in the group of 300 or so seropositive cohort members. A peripheral blood sample was provided by each donor, and peripheral blood mononuclear cells were used for TCR beta sequencing. Genomic DNA was extracted from the blood cell samples with the Qiagen DNeasy Blood Extraction Kit. The library was made by the immunoSEQ multiplex PCR assay. For the multiplex PCR, a mixture combining 60 forward primers for TCR Vbeta segments and 13 reverse primers for TCR Jbeta segments was used. The CDR3 region of rearranged TCR beta genes was amplified from genomic DNA with a multiplex PCR assay. Amplified TCR beta libraries were sequenced as 87-base-pair reads on the Illumina HiSeq System. Regarding the original processing steps: A later analysis counted about 80 million unique TCR beta chains across the 500 to 850 repertoires, and approximately 11 million of these chains were shared by at least two donors. To remove PCR and sequencing errors, raw reads were error-corrected and collapsed into unique sequences using a nearest-neighbor algorithm that merged closely related sequences. Alignment of CDR3 sequences to IMGT reference sequences was used to assign V, D and J gene segments. For a sequence to be retained, a match of at least six nucleotides to both a V gene segment and a J gene segment was required. A rearrangement counted as productive if the CDR3 had no stop codons and remained in frame with V and J, and every other rearrangement counted as non-productive. Following IMGT convention, CDR3 was defined as the stretch from the second conserved V-encoded cysteine up to the conserved J-encoded phenylalanine. In an earlier analysis of around 540 of the donors, sequences lacking an unambiguous match to a single V gene segment were excluded. An earlier analysis of 550 to 650 of the donors classified V segments as functional when productive rearrangements were above 56.7% and as segregating when the standard deviation between donors was above 5%. To diagnose cytomegalovirus status from the catalog of TCR beta chain sequences, a statistical classification framework was built. V and J gene assignment, in a later analysis, came from comparing TCR nucleotide sequences with IMGT/GENE-DB human TR gene sequences. The TCRdist pipeline was used in a later analysis to assign CDR3 sequences and most-parsimonious VDJ recombination scenarios. A later analysis defined each TCR beta chain by its CDR3 amino acid sequence plus V-gene family, and excluded reads lacking a unique V-gene family. To address suspected cross-contamination and a sequencing artifact, a later analysis removed approximately 600 highly shared, low-generation-probability nucleotide sequences. In a later analysis, a clonal expansion index for each public chain was calculated from normalized within-repertoire ranks of inferred template counts. In a later analysis, generation probabilities were computed using a VDJ recombination model fitted to out-of-frame rearrangements, and the results were checked against IGoR. In a later analysis, TCR-TCR, TCR-HLA and TCR-CMV co-occurrence was scored with hypergeometric tests, and a repertoire-size bias correction was applied to TCR pairs. False discovery rates were estimated in a later analysis by permuting HLA or CMV assignments 20 times. In a later analysis, co-occurring TCRs were grouped using DBSCAN, and TCRdist sequence similarity was added for clustering within HLA-allele-positive subsets. For co-occurrence clustering, repertoires with fewer than 30,000 or more than 120,000 public chains were excluded, along with five or six repertoires with anomalous nucleotide sharing. TCRdb limited this immuneACCESS table to in-frame rearrangements with V and J called. A share of clones is missing; checked studies link under half to unresolved V genes, and the rest is unexplained. From that table come the V and J calls and clone size; the DNA was used to work out D and trimming. In this sample the table shows 170,000 or so clones, 77% of which occur a single time. The ten largest clonotypes hold less than 4.5% of the sample.

The TCR was taken from a woman aged 55-69 years in good health and CMV-seropositive. The chain links TRBV6-1 with TRBJ1-2; the junction holds 10 bases that match TRBD1. The material sequenced was PBMCs. The DNA sequence is as follows: TGTGCCAGCCTTGAACCGGGACAGGGGAACTATGGCTACACCTTC. Its product reads: CASLEPGQGNYGYTF.